The 17 T cell receptor beta chains listed next were all sequenced from one sample in a study. TCRdb called the RT-PCR reads again in MiXCR, with one record for every CDR3 protein. The table shows 550,000 to 750,000 distinct CDR3 sequences, with approximately 15% occurring only once. Sequenced: memory CD4+ T cells from blood. The receptors stem from a female donor in good health, serving as a healthy control.

Many counts were recorded for this clonotype. The V and J genes are TRBV6-1 and TRBJ1-1, with D possibly TRBD1 on 5 matching bases. CDR1 and CDR2 (germline): MNHNS, SASEGT. The CDR3 is made up of 13 amino acids. Trimming took off 5 bases at V and 3 bases at J, with 10 bases between the two ends. CDR3 DNA: TGTGCCAGCAGTCGGCAGGGATACACTGAAGCTTTCTTT. It codes for CASSRQGYTEAFF.

The genes are TRBV25-1 and TRBJ1-1; D perhaps matches TRBD1 (6 bases). CDR3 size: 17 residues. The V and J ends lost 1 base and 0 bases respectively, with 15 bases between them. Germline V CDR1 and CDR2: MGHDK, SYGVNS. The CDR3 reads CASSELGAGTLNTEAFF. Written as DNA, the CDR3 is TGTGCCAGCAGTGAATTAGGGGCAGGGACATTGAACACTGAAGCTTTCTTT.

The V gene is TRBV6-5, the J gene TRBJ2-1; TRBD2 matches 11 bases. CDR1 MNHEY and CDR2 SVGAGI come from the germline V gene. The CDR3 extends over 13 amino acids. Trimming cost V 4 bases and J 12 bases; bases outside gene matches: 5. This CDR3 reads CASSSRLAGRQFF. In nucleotides, the CDR3 is TGTGCCAGCAGTTCACGACTAGCGGGAAGGCAGTTCTTC.

In this sample, this clonotype turned up a few times. The chain combines TRBV20-1 with TRBJ1-1; tentative D call: TRBD1 (5 bases). This CDR3 contains 14 residues. Trimming took 0 bases from V and 7 from J, leaving 15 bases between them. The germline V gene has CDR1 DFQATT and CDR2 SNEGSKA (reference sequence). As DNA, the CDR3 is TGCAGTGCTAGAGATTTTAGACTGGGGGTTGAAGCTTTCTTT. Amino acids: CSARDFRLGVEAFF.

V usage is TRBV20-1 and J usage is TRBJ1-2; 7 bases fit TRBD1. V gave up 2 bases and J gave up 4 bases; unmatched junction bases: 10. Germline V gives CDR1 DFQATT, CDR2 SNEGSKA (reference sequence). This CDR3 contains 15 residues. This CDR3 reads CSARSLGQNFYGYTF. CDR3 in DNA: TGCAGTGCTAGAAGCCTGGGACAGAACTTCTATGGCTACACCTTC.

V is TRBV7-9 and J is TRBJ2-7; maybe TRBD2 (5 bases). The V and J ends lost 10 bases and 3 bases respectively, with 10 bases between them. The CDR3 sequence is 11 residues long. Germline V lookup: CDR1 SEHNR, CDR2 FQNEAQ (reference sequence). CDR3 coding DNA: TGTGCCACCAGAGGGAACTACGAGCAGTACTTC. It codes for CATRGNYEQYF. The entire variable domain, with the rest obtained from reference TRBV7-9 and TRBJ2-7, is as follows: DTGVSQNPRHKITKRGQNVTFRCDPISEHNRLYWYRQTLGQGPEFLTYFQNEAQLEKSRLLSDRFSAERPKGSFSTLEIQRTEQGDSAMYLCATRGNYEQYFGPGTRLTVT.

The chain uses TRBV19 and TRBJ1-5; TRBD1 matches at 9 bases. The CDR3 length is 14 residues. Germline V CDR1 and CDR2: LNHDA, SQIVND (reference sequence). The ends lost 9 bases at V and 5 bases at J; junction bases unmatched: 8. CDR3 amino acids: CASRRTGEDQPQHF. The CDR3 DNA reads TGTGCCAGCCGCCGGACAGGGGAGGATCAGCCCCAGCATTTT.

The rearrangement joins TRBV5-1 to TRBJ2-7; D is perhaps TRBD2 (6 bases). Germline CDR1 is SGHRS and CDR2 is YFSETQ. The ends were cut back, 2 bases at V and 5 bases at J, with 14 bases in the middle. The CDR3 length is 14 residues. The CDR3 is CASSFGGIFDEQYF. DNA for the CDR3: TGCGCCAGCAGCTTTGGGGGGATTTTCGACGAGCAGTACTTC.

This clonotype has only a few counts. The chain couples TRBV29-1 to TRBJ1-2; D gene ambiguous. Germline assignment: CDR1 SQVTM and CDR2 ANQGSEA. The CDR3 sequence is 10 residues long. The ends were cut back, 4 bases at V and 5 bases at J, with 5 bases in the middle. This CDR3 is CSVGGYGYTF. The CDR3 DNA sequence: TGCAGCGTTGGAGGATATGGCTACACCTTC.

This clonotype was picked up many times. The chain is built from TRBV11-2 and TRBJ2-1; 9 bases map to TRBD2. Germline V gives CDR1 SGHAT, CDR2 FQNNGV. Trimming at V came to 1 base and at J to 9 bases, leaving 4 bases not matched to a gene. This CDR3 comprises 14 residues. CDR3 DNA: TGTGCCAGCAGCTTAGGACTAGCGGCAGTTGAGCAGTTCTTC. Translated, it gives CASSLGLAAVEQFF.

This clonotype was seen a few times. The chain has TRBV6-6 and TRBJ1-2; the match to TRBD1 covers 9 bases. Germline V gives CDR1 MNHNY, CDR2 SVGAGI (reference sequence). The length of the CDR3 is 16 residues. The junction had 7 bases not matched to a gene; V was cut back by 2 bases and J by 3 bases. The CDR3 DNA sequence: TGTGCCAGCAGTTACATGCTGGGGGACAGGGACTATGGCTACACCTTC. The encoded protein is CASSYMLGDRDYGYTF.

Only a few counts were recorded for this clonotype. This chain uses TRBV30 with TRBJ1-1; D is unresolved. This CDR3 contains 11 residues. V was pared by 4 bases and J by 0 bases, with 3 bases between. Germline V lookup: CDR1 GTSNPN, CDR2 SVGIG (reference sequence). The CDR3 loop reads CAWKVNTEAFF. The CDR3 DNA is TGTGCCTGGAAGGTGAACACTGAAGCTTTCTTT. Based on the CDR3 plus reference TRBV30 and TRBJ1-1, the full variable domain is SQTIHQWPATLVQPVGSPLSLECTVEGTSNPNLYWYRQAAGRGLQLLFYSVGIGQISSEVPQNLSASRPQDRQFILSSKKLLLSDSGFYLCAWKVNTEAFFGQGTRLTVV.

This clonotype has ten or more counts. The V call is TRBV20-1, the J call TRBJ2-2; D is undetermined. With 0 bases removed from V and 4 bases from J, the gap between germline ends came to 6 bases. The germline V gene encodes CDR1 DFQATT and CDR2 SNEGSKA (reference sequence). The length of the CDR3 is 13 residues. The CDR3 protein is CSAREVATGELFF. CDR3 sequence (DNA): TGCAGTGCTAGAGAGGTGGCCACCGGGGAGCTGTTTTTT.

Many counts were recorded for this clonotype. The genes are TRBV15 and TRBJ2-2, with 12 nucleotides matching TRBD2. The ends lost 1 base at V and 6 bases at J; junction bases unmatched: 9. Per the germline V gene, CDR1 is LNHNV and CDR2 is YYDKDF (reference sequence). CDR3 length equals 18 residues. CDR3 nucleotide sequence: TGTGCCACCAGCAGAGGGACTAGCGGGATAGGGAAGGCCGGGGAGCTGTTTTTT. Protein sequence: CATSRGTSGIGKAGELFF.

This clonotype was found a few times. This sequence joins TRBV6-5 and TRBJ1-6, with 12 bases matching TRBD1. CDR1 MNHEY and CDR2 SVGAGI come from the germline V gene. Losses at the gene ends were 0 bases for V and 6 bases for J; bases not matched to a gene: 3. The CDR3 is 17 amino acids. The CDR3 loop reads CASSYSKGQGANSPLHF. DNA for the CDR3: TGTGCCAGCAGTTACTCGAAGGGACAGGGGGCTAATTCACCCCTCCACTTT.

A few counts support this clonotype. The CDR3 loop is CASAREIEMNTEAFF. CDR3 coding DNA: TGTGCCAGCGCGAGGGAGATTGAGATGAACACTGAAGCTTTCTTT. The chain links TRBV6-5 to TRBJ1-1; D gene unclear. The V end lost 8 bases, the J end lost 0 bases, and 16 bases lay between the germline ends. CDR3 length equals 15 residues. Germline V gene lookup returns CDR1 MNHEY and CDR2 SVGAGI.

The chain has TRBV7-8 and TRBJ2-2; D not certain. The CDR3 runs to 12 residues. Deletions cut 4 bases from V and 8 bases from J, with 8 bases between. Germline V gene data show CDR1 as SGHVS and CDR2 as FQNEAQ. CDR3 DNA: TGTGCCAGCAGCTACTACCCTGGGGAGCTGTTTTTT. Protein product: CASSYYPGELFF.